These 7 T cell receptor beta chains share one sample of origin, sequenced in a study of Ad26.COV2.S vaccination and SARS-CoV-2 variants. Treatment described: around 19 received Ad26.COV2.S at low or high dose, single or two shots; several received placebo; per-sample allocation not given. The study sampled participants on day 63 after the first vaccine or placebo injection. Profiling relied on immunoSEQ multiplex PCR, and the TCRdb table lists in-frame clones only, not all of them. The sample holds more than 300,000 clones; about 89% are singletons and the top ten take under 6%. The starting material was peripheral blood, obtained in a trial of Ad26.COV2.S vaccine versus placebo. These receptors originate from a person aged 18-65 years who received the Ad26.COV2.S COVID-19 vaccine or a placebo.

The chain carries TRBV15 and TRBJ1-2; TRBD1 matches 7 bases. Germline lookup yields CDR1 LNHNV and CDR2 YYDKDF (reference sequence). The V gene end was trimmed by 2 bases and the J gene end by 5 bases; junction bases not matched to a gene: 5. CDR3 length: 14 residues. The CDR3 DNA follows: TGTGCCACCAGCAGACACCGGGACAGTTATGGCTACACCTTC. Translation gives CATSRHRDSYGYTF.

This clone appeared once. The chain carries TRBV7-9 and TRBJ2-3, with a weak D call TRBD2 (6 bases). The V and J ends lost 8 bases and 2 bases respectively, with 11 bases between them. The CDR3 has 13 amino acids. The germline CDR1 and CDR2 sequences are SEHNR and FQNEAQ (reference sequence). The CDR3 here is CASRLEITDTQYF. CDR3 coding DNA: TGTGCCAGCCGACTAGAAATCACAGATACGCAGTATTTT.

The chain links TRBV27 to TRBJ1-5, with 8 bases fitting TRBD1. Germline-derived CDR1 and CDR2 are MNHEY and SMNVEV (reference sequence). J lost 6 bases, V lost 6 bases, and 10 bases had no gene match. The CDR3 runs to 15 residues. The CDR3 DNA reads TGTGCCAGCAGACCGCAGGGGGCGGGTGGTCAGCCCCAGCATTTT. It yields the protein CASRPQGAGGQPQHF.

This chain connects TRBV5-8 to TRBJ1-1; tentative D call: TRBD1 (5 bases). Germline V gene lookup returns CDR1 SGHTS and CDR2 YDEGEE. V lost 2 bases to trimming and J lost 5 bases, with 13 bases between them. The CDR3 is 14 amino acids. The CDR3 is CASSFLSGGTEAFF. CDR3 DNA sequence: TGTGCCAGCAGCTTCCTATCGGGGGGGACTGAAGCTTTCTTT.

The CDR3 protein is CASSLGGNGELFF. In DNA form, the CDR3 reads TGTGCCAGCAGTTTGGGCGGGAACGGGGAGCTGTTTTTT. The V and J genes are TRBV27 and TRBJ2-2, with D possibly being TRBD2 (6 bases). The CDR3 is 13 amino acids. The germline V gene has CDR1 MNHEY and CDR2 SMNVEV (reference sequence). V lost 3 bases and J 7 bases, leaving 9 bases between the germline ends.

The J gene is TRBJ2-2, the V gene TRBV10-1; 9 bases are a match to TRBD1. V gave up 5 bases and J gave up 6 bases; unmatched junction bases: 7. CDR1 and CDR2 (germline): WNHNN, SYGVQD (reference sequence). The CDR3 runs 15 residues. This CDR3 is CASSSNRGRPGELFF. CDR3 sequence (DNA): TGCGCCAGCAGTAGCAACAGGGGGCGCCCCGGGGAGCTGTTTTTT.

As concerns this clone: The sample holds other DNA sequences that translate to the same CDR3. The rearrangement uses TRBV5-4 and TRBJ2-7; D is perhaps TRBD2 (5 bases). The CDR3 runs to 13 residues. V dropped 4 bases and J dropped 2 bases, with 10 bases sitting between them. The germline V gene encodes CDR1 SGHNT and CDR2 YYREEE (reference sequence). The CDR3 loop reads CASSLAPTYEQYF. For the CDR3, the DNA is TGTGCCAGCAGCCTAGCTCCTACCTACGAGCAGTACTTC. Complete variable domain (other parts from reference TRBV5-4 and TRBJ2-7): ETGVTQSPTHLIKTRGQQVTLRCSSQSGHNTVSWYQQALGQGPQFIFQYYREEENGRGNFPPRFSGLQFPNYSSELNVNALELDDSALYLCASSLAPTYEQYFGPGTRLTVT.